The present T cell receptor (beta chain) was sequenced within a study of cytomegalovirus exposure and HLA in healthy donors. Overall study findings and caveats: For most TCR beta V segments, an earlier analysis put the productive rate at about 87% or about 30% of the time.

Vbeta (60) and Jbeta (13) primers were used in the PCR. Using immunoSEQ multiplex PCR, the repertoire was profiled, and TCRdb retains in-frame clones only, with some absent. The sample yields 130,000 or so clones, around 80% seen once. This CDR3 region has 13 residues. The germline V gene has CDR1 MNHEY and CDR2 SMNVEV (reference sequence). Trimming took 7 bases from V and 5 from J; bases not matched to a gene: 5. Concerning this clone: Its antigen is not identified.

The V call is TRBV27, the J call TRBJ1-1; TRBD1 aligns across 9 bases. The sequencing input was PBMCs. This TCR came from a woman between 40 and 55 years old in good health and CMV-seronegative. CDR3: CASTEQGATEAFF. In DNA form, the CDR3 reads TGTGCCAGCACCGAACAGGGGGCAACTGAAGCTTTCTTT.